This section outlines one TCR beta chain sequence together with its context. The length of the CDR3 is 15 residues. V lost 3 bases to trimming and J lost 6 bases, with 15 bases between them. Germline CDR1 SGHKS, CDR2 YYEKEE (reference sequence). These data are taken from a study of blood T cell repertoires in COVID-19. Using immunoSEQ multiplex PCR, the repertoire was profiled, and TCRdb retains in-frame clones only, with some absent. Of 200,000 to 250,000 clones in the sample, roughly 85% were seen once. Exposed participants encountered a COVID-19 case during the 2 weeks preceding study entry. Source material: PBMCs or T cells enriched from blood (not recorded which). The rearrangement links TRBV5-5 to TRBJ2-2; TRBD1 is a possible D gene (6 bases). This sequence was found in a woman aged 50 to 65 who had been exposed to COVID-19. The CDR3 DNA sequence: TGTGCCAGCAGCTCTTCCACAGGGAGATCCGGGGAGCTGTTTTTT. Amino acids: CASSSSTGRSGELFF.